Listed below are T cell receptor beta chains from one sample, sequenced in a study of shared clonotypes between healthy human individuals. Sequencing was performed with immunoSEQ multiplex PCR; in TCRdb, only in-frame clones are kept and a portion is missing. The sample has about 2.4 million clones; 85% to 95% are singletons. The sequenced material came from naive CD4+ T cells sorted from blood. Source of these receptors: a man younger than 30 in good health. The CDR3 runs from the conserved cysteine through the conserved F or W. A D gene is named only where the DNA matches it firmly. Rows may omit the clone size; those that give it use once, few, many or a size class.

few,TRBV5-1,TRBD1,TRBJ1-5,TGCGCCAGCAGCTTGGAAGGCAGGGGGAATCAGCCCCAGCATTTT,CASSLEGRGNQPQHF
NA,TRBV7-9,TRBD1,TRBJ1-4,TGTGCCAGCAGCTTAGCCCGGGACAGGGGATCGGGGACTAATGAAAAACTGTTTTTT,CASSLARDRGSGTNEKLFF
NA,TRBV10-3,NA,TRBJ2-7,TGTGCCATCAGTGAAGGGAGCTCCTACGAGCAGTACTTC,CAISEGSSYEQYF
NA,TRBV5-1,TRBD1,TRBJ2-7,TGCGCCAGCAGCTTGGATGGGACAGGGATATACGAGCAGTACTTC,CASSLDGTGIYEQYF
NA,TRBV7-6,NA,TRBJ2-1,TGTGCCAGCAGCTTAGCGGGGCGTGGTGAGCAGTTCTTC,CASSLAGRGEQFF
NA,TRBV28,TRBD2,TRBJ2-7,TGTGCCAGCAATCCATCGGGACTAGCGGCCTCCTACGAGCAGTACTTC,CASNPSGLAASYEQYF
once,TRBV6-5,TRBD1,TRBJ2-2,TGTGCCAGCTCTGGGGACAGGCTTAACACCGGGGAGCTGTTTTTT,CASSGDRLNTGELFF
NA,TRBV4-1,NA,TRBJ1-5,TGCGCCAGCAGCCAAGATATCGCAAGGGGGTATAGCAATCAGCCCCAGCATTTT,CASSQDIARGYSNQPQHF
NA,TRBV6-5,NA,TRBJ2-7,TGTGCCAGCAGCTATACCAGTCGATACGAGCAGTACTTC,CASSYTSRYEQYF
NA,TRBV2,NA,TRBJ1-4,TGTGCCAGATCGACAGGTCCAAGAGATGAAAAACTGTTTTTT,CARSTGPRDEKLFF
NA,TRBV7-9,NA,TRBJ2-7,TGTGCCAGCAGCTTAACGTACTCCTACGAGCAGTACTTC,CASSLTYSYEQYF
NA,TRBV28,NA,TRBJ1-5,TGTGCCAGCAGTTTAAGGACAGCTCAGCCCCAGCATTTT,CASSLRTAQPQHF
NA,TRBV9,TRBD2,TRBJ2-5,TGTGCCAGCAGCGTAGCTGCAGCGGGGGGCCAAGAGACCCAGTACTTC,CASSVAAAGGQETQYF
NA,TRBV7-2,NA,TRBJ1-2,TGTGCCAGCAGCTTTCCCGGGGACACCTATGGCTACACCTTC,CASSFPGDTYGYTF
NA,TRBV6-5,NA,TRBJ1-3,TGTGCCACATCGGAGGGTGGAACTGGAAACACCATATATTTT,CATSEGGTGNTIYF
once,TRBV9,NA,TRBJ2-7,TGTGCCAGCAGCGCCGGACAGTCTAAGTCCTACGAGCAGTACTTC,CASSAGQSKSYEQYF
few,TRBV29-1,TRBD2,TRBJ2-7,TGCAGCGCTGGGACTAGCGGGAGTATAAGCACCTACGAGCAGTACTTC,CSAGTSGSISTYEQYF
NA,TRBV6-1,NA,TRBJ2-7,TGTGCCAGCAGTGTATGGGACTCCTACGAGCAGTACTTC,CASSVWDSYEQYF
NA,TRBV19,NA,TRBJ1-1,TGTGCCAGTAGTATAGAGGCGAACACTGAAGCTTTCTTT,CASSIEANTEAFF
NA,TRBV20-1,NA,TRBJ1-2,TGCAGTGCTTTCGGGGACTATGGCTACACCTTC,CSAFGDYGYTF
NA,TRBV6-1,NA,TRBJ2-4,TGTGCCAGCAGGATGGACCTAGCCAAAAACATTCAGTACTTC,CASRMDLAKNIQYF
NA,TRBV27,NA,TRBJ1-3,TGTGCCAGATCCGAATCAGGGGCCGGAAACACCATATATTTT,CARSESGAGNTIYF
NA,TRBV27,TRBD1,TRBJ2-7,TGTGCCAGCAGTCTGACCGGGACAGGTCTCGCCGAGCAGTACTTC,CASSLTGTGLAEQYF
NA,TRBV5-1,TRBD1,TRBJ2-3,TGCGCCAGCAGCTCCCGGGACAGGGGAACAGATACGCAGTATTTT,CASSSRDRGTDTQYF
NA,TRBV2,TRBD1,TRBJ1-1,TGTGCCAGCATATTTGACAGGGGATCCACTGAAGCTTTCTTT,CASIFDRGSTEAFF
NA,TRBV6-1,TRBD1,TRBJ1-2,TGTGCCAGCACCGGACAGGGGGCGATCTATGGCTACACCTTC,CASTGQGAIYGYTF
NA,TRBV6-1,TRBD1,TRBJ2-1,TGTGCCAGCAGTGTACAGGGGGATCTGCCCTACAATGAGCAGTTCTTC,CASSVQGDLPYNEQFF
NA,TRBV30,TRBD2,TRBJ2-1,TGTGCCTGGAGTAGAACTAGCGGGAGGGCCGATGAGCAGTTCTTC,CAWSRTSGRADEQFF
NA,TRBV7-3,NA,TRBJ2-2,TGTGCCAGCAGCTTAATACCAGACACCGGGGAGCTGTTTTTT,CASSLIPDTGELFF
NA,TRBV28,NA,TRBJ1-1,TGTGCCATTTTCGGGCAGTCTTATGAAGCTTTCTTT,CAIFGQSYEAFF
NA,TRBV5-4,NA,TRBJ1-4,TGTGCCAGCAGCCTCAACCCGGGCAATGAAAAACTGTTTTTT,CASSLNPGNEKLFF
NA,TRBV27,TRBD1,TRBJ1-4,TGTGCCAGCAGGCTGACAGGGGGAAATGAAAAACTGTTTTTT,CASRLTGGNEKLFF
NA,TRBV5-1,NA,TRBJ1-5,TGCGCCAGCAGCCTTGACTACGGCAATCAGCCCCAGCATTTT,CASSLDYGNQPQHF
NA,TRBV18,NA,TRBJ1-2,TGTGCCAGCTCACGGGAACCAAGTGGCTACACCTTC,CASSREPSGYTF
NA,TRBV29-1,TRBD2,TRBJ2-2,TGCAGCGTTGAAACTAGCGGGGGCATAAACACCGGGGAGCTGTTTTTT,CSVETSGGINTGELFF
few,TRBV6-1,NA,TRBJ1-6,TGTGCCAGCTCCGGGACGGCCAATAATTCACCCCTCCACTTT,CASSGTANNSPLHF
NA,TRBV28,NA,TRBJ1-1,TGTGCCAGCAGCCGAACCGCGGGGCAAGTGAACACTGAAGCTTTCTTT,CASSRTAGQVNTEAFF
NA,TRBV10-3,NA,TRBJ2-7,TGTGCCATCAATTCCGGGACAAGCTACGAGCAGTACTTC,CAINSGTSYEQYF
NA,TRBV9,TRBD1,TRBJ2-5,TGTGCCAGCAGCGTAGGCTCACAGGGGTGGGAGACCCAGTACTTC,CASSVGSQGWETQYF
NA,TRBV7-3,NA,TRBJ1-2,TGTGCCAGCAGCTTAGGCGGTTCAAATCCCTATGGCTACACCTTC,CASSLGGSNPYGYTF
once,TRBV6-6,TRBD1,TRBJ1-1,TGTGCCAGCATGGGACAGGGGAACACTGAAGCTTTCTTT,CASMGQGNTEAFF
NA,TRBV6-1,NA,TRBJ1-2,TGTGCCAGCAGTGTCGGGTCTAGGGGAGGTAATGGCTACACCTTC,CASSVGSRGGNGYTF
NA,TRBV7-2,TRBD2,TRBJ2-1,TGTGCCAGCAGCGTGCGGGGGGCAATAATATCGTATGAGCAGTTCTTC,CASSVRGAIISYEQFF
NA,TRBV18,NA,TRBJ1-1,TGTGCCAGCTCACCGACGTTAGGAGGGGCAGGTGAAGCTTTCTTT,CASSPTLGGAGEAFF
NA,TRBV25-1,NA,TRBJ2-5,TGTGCCAGCAGTGAACTCGCCCCACGGGAGACCCAGTACTTC,CASSELAPRETQYF
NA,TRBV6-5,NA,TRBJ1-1,TGTGCCAGCAGTTACTCGACAGTGAACACTGAAGCTTTCTTT,CASSYSTVNTEAFF
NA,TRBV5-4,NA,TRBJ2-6,TGTGCCAGCAGCCCAGGGTTTTCTGGGGCCAACGTCCTGACTTTC,CASSPGFSGANVLTF
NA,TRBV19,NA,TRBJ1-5,TGTGCCAGTAGTATAGGACGTAGCAATCAGCCCCAGCATTTT,CASSIGRSNQPQHF
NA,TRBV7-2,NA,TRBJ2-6,TGTGCCAGCAGCTACCTGGACGGGGGTGGTGGGGCCAACGTCCTGACTTTC,CASSYLDGGGGANVLTF